A single sample gave rise to the 27 T cell receptor beta chains below, sequenced in a study of beta chain features in type 1 diabetes. What was sequenced were expressed TCRB transcripts, since all of the isolated RNA had been reverse transcribed. The protocol was immunoSEQ multiplex PCR, while the TCRdb copy is restricted to in-frame clones and leaves out a portion. Of under 200,000 clones in the sample, over 7.5% were seen once. Sample: central memory CD4+ T cells from blood. The source is a woman aged 18 to 35 in good health.

This rearrangement joins TRBV2 to TRBJ2-7; possibly TRBD1 for D (6 bases). V shed 11 bases and J shed 7 bases, with 21 bases lying between them. Germline values: CDR1 SNHLY, CDR2 FYNNEI. CDR3 size: 13 residues. The CDR3 nucleotides read TGTGCCGGCCTCCGGGACATCGGTCGGGAGCAGTACTTC. Translating gives CAGLRDIGREQYF.

The chain carries TRBV19 and TRBJ1-1; D uncertain. Trimming left V 6 bases short and J 6 bases short, with 11 bases between. The CDR3 has 12 residues. Germline assignment: CDR1 LNHDA and CDR2 SQIVND (reference sequence). The CDR3 bases are TGTGCCAGTAGGGCTCGGGTAGCTGAAGCTTTCTTT. This gives the protein CASRARVAEAFF.

The rearrangement uses TRBV5-1 and TRBJ1-1, with 8 positions matching TRBD1. Germline lookup yields CDR1 SGHRS and CDR2 YFSETQ. Trimming at V came to 0 bases and at J to 5 bases, leaving 6 bases not matched to a gene. There are 15 residues in the CDR3. As DNA, the CDR3 is TGCGCCAGCAGCTTGGACCAGGGGGCAGGGACTGAAGCTTTCTTT. The encoded protein is CASSLDQGAGTEAFF.

This clone was seen more than once but under ten times. The chain links TRBV11-2 to TRBJ2-1, with D possibly matching TRBD1 (5 bases). CDR1 is SGHAT, CDR2 FQNNGV, per germline. V was trimmed by 3 bases and J by 6 bases, leaving 15 bases between them. The CDR3 consists of 15 residues. Written as DNA, the CDR3 is TGTGCCAGCAGCTTCCAATCCCAGGGAAGCAATGAGCAGTTCTTC. It codes for CASSFQSQGSNEQFF.

The chain employs TRBV2 and TRBJ1-1, with TRBD1 matching 11 bases. The CDR3 consists of 15 residues. Germline V CDR1 and CDR2: SNHLY, FYNNEI. V trimming: 8 bases; J trimming: 1 base; junction bases outside the gene matches: 6. The CDR3 is CASGQGAFGNTEAFF. As DNA, the CDR3 is TGTGCCAGCGGACAGGGGGCTTTCGGGAACACTGAAGCTTTCTTT.

This clone was seen more than once but under ten times. The J gene is TRBJ2-1, the V gene TRBV9, with D possibly TRBD2 on 6 matching bases. This CDR3 has 14 residues. Trimming pared 4 bases from V and 8 bases from J, leaving 16 bases between. Looked up from germline, CDR1 is SGDLS and CDR2 is YYNGEE. In DNA form, the CDR3 reads TGTGCCAGCAGCTTTGATGAGGAGGGCGATGAGCAGTTCTTC. Residues: CASSFDEEGDEQFF. Full variable domain (rest looked up from reference TRBV9 and TRBJ2-1): DSGVTQTPKHLITATGQRVTLRCSPRSGDLSVYWYQQSLDQGLQFLIQYYNGEERAKGNILERFSAQQFPDLHSELNLSSLELGDSALYFCASSFDEEGDEQFFGPGTRLTVL.

In the case of this clone: This CDR3 is also generated by other DNA sequences in the sample. V is TRBV11-2 and J is TRBJ2-3; D gene ambiguous. Trimming shortened V by 5 bases and J by 2 bases, and 5 bases separated the two germline ends. Germline assignment: CDR1 SGHAT and CDR2 FQNNGV. This CDR3 is 12 amino acids long. CDR3 loop: CASSILTDTQYF. CDR3 DNA: TGTGCCAGCAGCATCCTCACAGATACGCAGTATTTT.

In this sample, this clone turned up a few times. The chain joins TRBV9 to TRBJ2-5; no reliable D call. This CDR3 comprises 14 residues. Trimming left V 4 bases short and J 5 bases short, with 15 bases between. Looked up from germline, CDR1 is SGDLS and CDR2 is YYNGEE. The CDR3 reads CASSPRLLGETQYF. As DNA, the CDR3 is TGTGCCAGCAGCCCCCGACTCCTCGGGGAGACCCAGTACTTC.

This clone was observed a handful of times. The chain recombines TRBV25-1 with TRBJ2-7, with D maybe TRBD1 (6 bases). The CDR3 covers 13 residues. Germline assignment: CDR1 MGHDK and CDR2 SYGVNS. V lost 6 bases and J lost 0, with 9 bases in between. DNA of the CDR3: TGTGCCAGCAGGGACAGAATCTCCTACGAGCAGTACTTC. Its translation is CASRDRISYEQYF.

The chain combines TRBV7-2 with TRBJ2-1; D unresolved. The germline gives CDR1 SGHTA, CDR2 FQGNSA. V shed 5 bases and J shed 0 bases, with 11 bases lying between them. This CDR3 spans 15 amino acids. CDR3: CASSRSPSSYNEQFF. The DNA of the CDR3 is TGTGCCAGCAGCCGTAGTCCGAGCTCCTACAATGAGCAGTTCTTC.

This chain uses TRBV19 with TRBJ1-4; possible D gene TRBD1, 5 bases. The CDR3 length is 15 residues. Germline CDR1 is LNHDA and CDR2 is SQIVND (reference sequence). Trimming shortened V by 10 bases and J by 4 bases, and 19 bases separated the two germline ends. This chain's CDR3 is CATSLTANVNEKLFF. DNA of the CDR3: TGTGCCACCTCCCTGACAGCGAATGTTAATGAAAAACTGTTTTTT.

The chain couples TRBV15 to TRBJ1-5; TRBD1 might be the D (6 bases). V was cut by 1 base and J by 5 bases, with 12 bases left in between. The germline V gene has CDR1 LNHNV and CDR2 YYDKDF (reference sequence). The CDR3 totals 15 residues. The CDR3 protein is CATSRVRGIDQPQHF. The CDR3 DNA follows: TGTGCCACCAGCAGAGTCAGGGGAATTGATCAGCCCCAGCATTTT.

This clone was recorded a few times. One junction end disagrees with the germline gene, perhaps due to a read error. The chain carries TRBV19 and TRBJ2-1; the match to TRBD2 covers 7 bases. This CDR3 has 15 residues. Germline assignment: CDR1 LNHDA and CDR2 SQIVND (reference sequence). The CDR3 loop is CASTIVSSGYNEQFF. The DNA of the CDR3 is TGTGCCAGTACTATAGTTTCTAGCGGTTACAATGAGCAGTTCTTC.

This clone was found many times. The V gene is TRBV7-2, the J gene TRBJ2-1; D remains unclear. The germline CDR1 and CDR2 sequences are SGHTA and FQGNSA. The CDR3 runs to 15 residues. V lost 2 bases, J lost 6 bases, and 14 bases lay in between. CDR3 region: CASSLSRSPRNEQFF. The CDR3 DNA reads TGTGCCAGCAGCTTATCAAGGAGTCCCCGCAATGAGCAGTTCTTC. Combining the CDR3 with reference TRBV7-2 and TRBJ2-1 gives the whole variable domain GAGVSQSPSNKVTEKGKDVELRCDPISGHTALYWYRQSLGQGLEFLIYFQGNSAPDKSGLPSDRFSAERTGGSVSTLTIQRTQQEDSAVYLCASSLSRSPRNEQFFGPGTRLTVL.

V usage is TRBV30 and J usage is TRBJ2-1, with a tentative D call TRBD2 (6 bases). V gave up 1 base and J gave up 4 bases, with 11 bases separating them. CDR1 and CDR2 from the germline V gene are GTSNPN and SVGIG (reference sequence). CDR3 size: 14 residues. CDR3 coding DNA: TGTGCCTGGAGTGGGTGGGGGGAGTACAATGAGCAGTTCTTC. Residues: CAWSGWGEYNEQFF.

This clone came up a few times. The V call is TRBV5-1, the J call TRBJ2-1, with 9 bases lining up with TRBD2. This CDR3 has 14 residues. J lost 3 bases, V lost 5 bases, and 3 bases had no gene match. Germline V CDR1 and CDR2: SGHRS, YFSETQ. CDR3 DNA sequence: TGCGCCAGCAGACTAGCGGGTCACTACAATGAGCAGTTCTTC. This codes for CASRLAGHYNEQFF.

In this sample, this clone turned up many times. The rearrangement uses TRBV4-2 and TRBJ1-1; the D is unclear. The V and J ends lost 0 bases and 5 bases respectively, with 7 bases between them. The CDR3 extends over 13 amino acids. The germline CDR1 and CDR2 sequences are LGHNA and YNFKEQ. CDR3: CASSQDLSTEAFF. The CDR3 nucleotides read TGTGCCAGCAGCCAAGACCTGAGTACTGAAGCTTTCTTT.

The rearrangement uses TRBV30 and TRBJ1-4, with D hard to call. With 4 bases removed from V and 0 bases from J, the gap between germline ends came to 3 bases. CDR1 and CDR2 (germline): GTSNPN, SVGIG (reference sequence). This CDR3 spans 12 amino acids. CDR3 sequence: CAWTATNEKLFF. In nucleotides, the CDR3 is TGTGCCTGGACTGCAACTAATGAAAAACTGTTTTTT. The whole variable domain, remainder taken from reference TRBV30 and TRBJ1-4, is SQTIHQWPATLVQPVGSPLSLECTVEGTSNPNLYWYRQAAGRGLQLLFYSVGIGQISSEVPQNLSASRPQDRQFILSSKKLLLSDSGFYLCAWTATNEKLFFGSGTQLSVL.

The J gene is TRBJ1-1, the V gene TRBV2, with a tentative D call TRBD1 (5 bases). CDR3 length: 12 residues. V lost 8 bases and J 0 bases, leaving 7 bases between the germline ends. Germline CDR1 SNHLY, CDR2 FYNNEI. CDR3 in DNA: TGTGCCAGCGACAGCATGAACACTGAAGCTTTCTTT. As protein: CASDSMNTEAFF.

This clone was found a few times. This chain connects TRBV10-3 to TRBJ2-5; 11 bases are shared with TRBD2. J gave up 5 bases and V 4 bases, and 9 bases lay outside the gene matches. Germline V gives CDR1 ENHRY, CDR2 SYGVKD. The CDR3 is 16 residues long. The CDR3 loop reads CAISGAQTSGTETQYF. CDR3 nucleotide sequence: TGTGCCATCAGTGGGGCCCAGACTAGCGGGACGGAGACCCAGTACTTC.

This clone was seen only a few times. The sample has other DNA sequences that encode this CDR3 too. The V call is TRBV5-1, the J call TRBJ2-7; TRBD2 matches at 7 bases. J was trimmed by 6 bases and V by 0 bases; bases with no gene match: 3. This CDR3 contains 13 residues. Germline-derived CDR1 and CDR2 are SGHRS and YFSETQ. The CDR3 loop is CASSLVGEGEQYF. Written as DNA, the CDR3 is TGCGCCAGCAGCTTGGTGGGGGAGGGCGAGCAGTACTTC.

The chain links TRBV9 to TRBJ2-4; a possible D gene is TRBD2 (5 bases). Between the trimmed V and J ends, which lost 3 bases and 3 bases, there was a span of 13 bases. The CDR3 sequence is 15 residues long. The V gene's germline CDR1 is SGDLS and CDR2 YYNGEE. The CDR3 DNA sequence: TGTGCCAGCAGCGGATTGTTGGGAGTCAAAAACATTCAGTACTTC. It codes for CASSGLLGVKNIQYF.

V and J are TRBV6-6 and TRBJ2-3, with 9 bases identical to TRBD1. Germline CDR1 is MNHNY and CDR2 is SVGAGI (reference sequence). Trimming cost V 7 bases and J 5 bases; bases outside gene matches: 10. The CDR3 has 15 residues. This chain's CDR3 is CASKPGQGSGDTQYF. The CDR3 nucleotides are TGTGCCAGCAAACCGGGACAGGGTTCCGGAGATACGCAGTATTTT.

This clone was counted a few times. The chain employs TRBV5-6 and TRBJ1-2; 12 positions agree with TRBD1. This CDR3 has 13 amino acids. The junction had 7 bases not matched to a gene; V was cut back by 10 bases and J by 6 bases. CDR1 is SGHDT and CDR2 is YYEEEE in the germline V gene. This chain's CDR3 is CAAGTGGYHGYTF. The CDR3 DNA follows: TGTGCCGCCGGGACAGGGGGCTATCATGGCTACACCTTC.

This clone was counted between two and nine times. The chain employs TRBV4-1 and TRBJ1-4, with TRBD1 identical over 7 bases. J lost 4 bases, V lost 0 bases, and 5 bases had no gene match. Germline CDR1 reads MGHRA; CDR2 reads YSYEKL. CDR3 length equals 16 residues. CDR3 sequence reads: CASSQEFGTDNEKLFF. CDR3 in DNA: TGCGCCAGCAGCCAAGAGTTCGGGACAGATAATGAAAAACTGTTTTTT.

There are a few counts of this clone. The chain's CDR3 is CASSFGTSSGNTIYF. CDR3 sequence (DNA): TGTGCCAGCAGCTTCGGGACATCCTCTGGAAACACCATATATTTT. This sequence joins TRBV7-9 and TRBJ1-3; the D gene is possibly TRBD1 (6 bases). Trimming took off 3 bases at V and 0 bases at J, with 9 bases between the two ends. Germline-derived CDR1 and CDR2 are SEHNR and FQNEAQ (reference sequence). The CDR3 covers 15 residues.

J is TRBJ2-7 and V is TRBV20-1, with D possibly being TRBD2 (6 bases). V was pared by 5 bases and J by 3 bases, with 8 bases between. The CDR3 length is 11 residues. CDR1 and CDR2 from the germline V gene are DFQATT and SNEGSKA (reference sequence). The CDR3 DNA reads as TGCAGTGCTGATAGCGGCTACGAGCAGTACTTC. Its translation is CSADSGYEQYF.